This is a list of T cell receptor beta chains from one sample in a study of blood T cell repertoires in COVID-19. The data were produced by immunoSEQ multiplex PCR, yet TCRdb's version contains in-frame clones alone and is incomplete. The top ten clones hold 0.63% of a sample with about 150,000 clones, roughly 88% of them seen once. The source material was peripheral blood. The receptors were sampled from a man in his sixties with COVID-19, enrolled during active disease. Each CDR3 is given with its conserved first and last residue. The D gene is left open where the match is weak. The size of a clone is reported for some rows only, either as once, few or many, or as a class for expanded clones.

-	-	TRBV4-1	TRBJ1-1	CASSAAETVTTEAFF	TGCGCCAGCAGCGCGGCAGAGACAGTGACCACTGAAGCTTTCTTT
-	-	TRBV6-2/TRBV6-3	TRBJ1-1	CASSSPRTENTEAFF	TGTGCCAGCAGTTCGCCTAGGACAGAGAACACTGAAGCTTTCTTT
-	-	TRBV28	TRBJ1-1	CASTPGSPANTEAFF	TGTGCCAGCACCCCGGGGAGTCCGGCGAACACTGAAGCTTTCTTT
TRBD1	-	TRBV19	TRBJ2-3	CATGETGAGTDTQYF	TGTGCCACCGGGGAAACAGGGGCCGGCACAGATACGCAGTATTTT
-	-	TRBV4-1	TRBJ1-2	CASSQAPQGWDYGYTF	TGCGCCAGCAGCCAGGCTCCTCAGGGGTGGGACTATGGCTACACCTTC
-	-	TRBV7-8	TRBJ2-2	CASQSTGELFF	TGTGCCAGCCAGTCTACCGGGGAGCTGTTTTTT
TRBD1	-	TRBV19	TRBJ2-1	CASSIGRGSDNEQFF	TGTGCCAGTAGTATTGGCAGGGGGTCTGACAATGAGCAGTTCTTC
TRBD1	-	TRBV28	TRBJ1-4	CASSQGGFNEKLFF	TGTGCCAGCAGTCAAGGGGGCTTCAATGAAAAACTGTTTTTT
-	-	TRBV9	TRBJ1-5	CASSVGLGDKPQHF	TGTGCCAGCAGCGTAGGGTTGGGAGACAAGCCCCAGCATTTT
TRBD1	-	TRBV6-2/TRBV6-3	TRBJ1-4	CASSYDRGANEKLFF	TGTGCCAGCAGTTACGACAGGGGAGCTAATGAAAAACTGTTTTTT
TRBD1	-	TRBV3-1/TRBV3-2	TRBJ1-3	CASSHQTGYLVENTIYF	TGTGCCAGCAGCCATCAGACAGGGTACCTTGTAGAAAACACCATATATTTT
-	few	TRBV7-2	TRBJ1-4	CASSSTTPGKLFF	TGTGCCAGCAGCTCAACCACCCCCGGAAAACTGTTTTTT
-	-	TRBV19	TRBJ2-2	CASSTSGGGYGGELFF	TGTGCCAGTAGTACTAGTGGGGGCGGGTATGGCGGGGAGCTGTTTTTT
-	-	TRBV28	TRBJ1-4	CASRPQGRNEKLFF	TGTGCCAGCAGGCCACAGGGAAGGAACGAAAAACTGTTTTTT
TRBD1	-	TRBV7-9	TRBJ2-5	CASSWTGQETQYF	TGTGCCAGCAGCTGGACAGGACAAGAGACCCAGTACTTC
TRBD2	once	TRBV5-5	TRBJ2-2	CASSLPSGNTGELFF	TGTGCCAGCAGCTTGCCTAGCGGTAACACCGGGGAGCTGTTTTTT
-	few	TRBV19	TRBJ1-2	CASTKGGVMDYGYTF	TGTGCCAGTACCAAAGGGGGGGTAATGGACTATGGCTACACCTTC
-	-	TRBV5-8	TRBJ1-4	CASSRGSSHNEKLFF	TGTGCCAGCAGCCGAGGATCCAGTCATAATGAAAAACTGTTTTTT
-	-	TRBV6-5	TRBJ1-6	CASSYTQGHNSPLHF	TGTGCCAGCAGTTATACACAGGGTCATAATTCACCCCTCCACTTT
-	-	TRBV3-1/TRBV3-2	TRBJ2-1	CASSQRQGPYNEQFF	TGTGCCAGCAGCCAGAGGCAGGGCCCCTACAATGAGCAGTTCTTC
-	-	TRBV28	TRBJ2-5	CASSLSGGETQYF	TGTGCCAGCAGTTTATCGGGTGGAGAGACCCAGTACTTC
-	-	TRBV18	TRBJ2-5	CASSSKEIAGTQYF	TGTGCCAGCTCATCCAAGGAAATCGCGGGGACCCAGTACTTC
TRBD1	-	TRBV28	TRBJ1-2	CASSFSGGNTF	TGTGCCAGCAGTTTTTCAGGGGGCAACACCTTC
-	-	TRBV7-3	TRBJ1-1	CASSPFRGENTEAFF	TGTGCCAGCAGCCCTTTCCGGGGAGAGAACACTGAAGCTTTCTTT
-	-	TRBV28	TRBJ1-2	CASSLGNYGYTF	TGTGCCAGCTCACTAGGCAACTATGGCTACACCTTC
-	-	TRBV18	TRBJ1-2	CASSPQGQGLNYGYTF	TGTGCCAGCTCACCCCAAGGCCAGGGCCTCAACTATGGCTACACCTTC
-	-	TRBV6-4	TRBJ1-2	CASRTRHELLYGYTF	TGTGCCAGCAGGACCCGACATGAGCTGCTATATGGCTACACCTTC
TRBD1	-	TRBV6-5	TRBJ2-1	CASSRTGGGGNEQFF	TGTGCCAGCAGTCGGACAGGGGGCGGTGGCAATGAGCAGTTCTTC
TRBD1	-	TRBV28	TRBJ1-2	CASSFDRAYGYTF	TGTGCCAGCAGTTTCGACAGGGCCTATGGCTACACCTTC
TRBD2	-	TRBV2	TRBJ2-1	CASGLAGGGFNEQFF	TGTGCCAGCGGTCTAGCGGGAGGGGGTTTTAATGAGCAGTTCTTC
TRBD1	once	TRBV6-2/TRBV6-3	TRBJ1-5	CASSFGQAVSNQPQHF	TGTGCCAGCAGTTTTGGACAGGCGGTTAGCAATCAGCCCCAGCATTTT